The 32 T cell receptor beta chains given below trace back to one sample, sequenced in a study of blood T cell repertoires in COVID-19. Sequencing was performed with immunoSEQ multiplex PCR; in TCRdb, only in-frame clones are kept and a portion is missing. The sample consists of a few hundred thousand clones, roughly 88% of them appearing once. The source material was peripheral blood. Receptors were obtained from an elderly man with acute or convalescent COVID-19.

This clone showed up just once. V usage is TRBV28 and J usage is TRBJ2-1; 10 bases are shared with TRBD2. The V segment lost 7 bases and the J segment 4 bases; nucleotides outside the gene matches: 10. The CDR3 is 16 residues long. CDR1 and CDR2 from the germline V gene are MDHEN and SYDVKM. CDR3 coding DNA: TGTGCCAGCACTCCACGGGCTAGCGGGAGATACAATGAGCAGTTCTTC. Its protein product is CASTPRASGRYNEQFF.

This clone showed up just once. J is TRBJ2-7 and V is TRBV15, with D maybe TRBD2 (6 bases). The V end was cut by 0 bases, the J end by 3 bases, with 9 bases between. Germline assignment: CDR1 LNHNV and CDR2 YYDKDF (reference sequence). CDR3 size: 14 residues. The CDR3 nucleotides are TGTGCCACCAGCAGAGAAGCGGAGGGCTACGAGCAGTACTTC. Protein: CATSREAEGYEQYF.

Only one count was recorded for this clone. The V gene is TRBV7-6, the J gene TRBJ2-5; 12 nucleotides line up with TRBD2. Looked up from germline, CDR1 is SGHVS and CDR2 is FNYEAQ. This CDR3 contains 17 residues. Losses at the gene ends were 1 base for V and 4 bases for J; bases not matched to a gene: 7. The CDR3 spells CASSLEASGGAGETQYF. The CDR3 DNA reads TGTGCCAGCAGCTTAGAAGCTAGCGGGGGGGCCGGAGAGACCCAGTACTTC.

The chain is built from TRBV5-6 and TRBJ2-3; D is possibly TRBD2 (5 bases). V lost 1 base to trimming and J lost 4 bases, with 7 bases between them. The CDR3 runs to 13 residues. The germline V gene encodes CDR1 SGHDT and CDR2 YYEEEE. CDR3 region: CASSLMRADTQYF. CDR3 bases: TGTGCCAGCAGCTTGATGAGGGCAGATACGCAGTATTTT.

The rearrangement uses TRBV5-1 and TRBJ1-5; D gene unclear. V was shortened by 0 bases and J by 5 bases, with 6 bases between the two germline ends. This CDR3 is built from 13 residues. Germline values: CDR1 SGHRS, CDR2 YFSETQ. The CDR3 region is CASSLVPDQPQHF. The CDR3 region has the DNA TGCGCCAGCAGCTTGGTTCCGGATCAGCCCCAGCATTTT.

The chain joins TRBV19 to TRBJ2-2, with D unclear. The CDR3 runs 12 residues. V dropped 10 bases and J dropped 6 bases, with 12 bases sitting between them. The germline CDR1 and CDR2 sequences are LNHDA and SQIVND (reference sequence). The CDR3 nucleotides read TGTGCCATCGCCTTAGCCCCCGGGGAGCTGTTTTTT. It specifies CAIALAPGELFF.

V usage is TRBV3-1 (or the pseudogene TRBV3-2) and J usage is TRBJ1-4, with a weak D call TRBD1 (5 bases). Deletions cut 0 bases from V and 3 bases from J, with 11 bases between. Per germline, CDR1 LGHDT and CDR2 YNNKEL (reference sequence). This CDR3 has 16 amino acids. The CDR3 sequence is CASSQETGGANEKLFF. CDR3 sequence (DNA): TGTGCCAGCAGCCAAGAGACGGGGGGGGCTAATGAAAAACTGTTTTTT.

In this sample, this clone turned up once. CDR3 loop: CASSLARGYGSWEQYF. As DNA, the CDR3 is TGTGCCAGCAGCTTAGCGCGGGGGTATGGCTCTTGGGAGCAGTACTTC. V is TRBV7-2 and J is TRBJ2-7, with TRBD2 matching 7 bases. The CDR3 loop spans 16 amino acids. In germline, CDR1 is SGHTA, CDR2 FQGNSA. The V gene end was trimmed by 0 bases and the J gene end by 7 bases; junction bases not matched to a gene: 12. Filled out from reference TRBV7-2 and TRBJ2-7, the complete variable domain reads GAGVSQSPSNKVTEKGKDVELRCDPISGHTALYWYRQSLGQGLEFLIYFQGNSAPDKSGLPSDRFSAERTGGSVSTLTIQRTQQEDSAVYLCASSLARGYGSWEQYFGPGTRLTVT.

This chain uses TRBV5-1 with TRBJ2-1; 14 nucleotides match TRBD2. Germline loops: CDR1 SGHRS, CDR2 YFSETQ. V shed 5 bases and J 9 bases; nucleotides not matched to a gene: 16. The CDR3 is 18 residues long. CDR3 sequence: CASRPVQGTSGRVGEQFF. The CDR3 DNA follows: TGCGCCAGCAGACCTGTCCAAGGGACTAGCGGGAGAGTGGGTGAGCAGTTCTTC.

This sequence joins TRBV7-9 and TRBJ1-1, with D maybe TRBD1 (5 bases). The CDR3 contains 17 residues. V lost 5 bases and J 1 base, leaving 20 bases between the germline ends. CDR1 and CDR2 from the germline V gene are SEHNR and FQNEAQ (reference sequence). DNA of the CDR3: TGTGCCAGCAGCCAAGTTGGCCAGTGGGGCACGAACACTGAAGCTTTCTTT. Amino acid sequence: CASSQVGQWGTNTEAFF.

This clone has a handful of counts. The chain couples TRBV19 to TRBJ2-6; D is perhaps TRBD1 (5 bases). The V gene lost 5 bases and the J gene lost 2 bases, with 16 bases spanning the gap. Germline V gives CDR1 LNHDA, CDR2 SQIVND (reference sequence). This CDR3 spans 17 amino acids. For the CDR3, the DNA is TGTGCCAGTAGTGTTGAGGCAGGGTCTACTGGGGCCAACGTCCTGACTTTC. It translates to CASSVEAGSTGANVLTF.

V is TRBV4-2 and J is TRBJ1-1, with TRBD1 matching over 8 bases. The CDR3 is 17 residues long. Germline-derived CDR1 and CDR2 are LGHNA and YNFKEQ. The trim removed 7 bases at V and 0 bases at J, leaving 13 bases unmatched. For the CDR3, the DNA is TGTGCCAGCACCTCTAGGGGACAGGCGAGGTTGAACACTGAAGCTTTCTTT. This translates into CASTSRGQARLNTEAFF.

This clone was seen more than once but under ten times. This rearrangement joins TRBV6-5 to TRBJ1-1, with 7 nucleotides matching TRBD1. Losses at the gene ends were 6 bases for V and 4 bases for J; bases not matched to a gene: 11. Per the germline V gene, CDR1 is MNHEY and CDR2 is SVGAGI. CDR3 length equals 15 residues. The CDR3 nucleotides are TGTGCCAGCAGACCTCCCAGGGGGGAAGGCACTGAAGCTTTCTTT. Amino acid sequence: CASRPPRGEGTEAFF.

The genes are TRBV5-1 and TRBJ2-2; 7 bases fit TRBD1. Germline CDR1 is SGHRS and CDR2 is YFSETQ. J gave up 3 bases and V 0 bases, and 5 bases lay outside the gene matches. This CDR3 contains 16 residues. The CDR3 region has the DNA TGCGCCAGCAGCTTGGCCGGCCAGGGGGACACCGGGGAGCTGTTTTTT. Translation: CASSLAGQGDTGELFF.

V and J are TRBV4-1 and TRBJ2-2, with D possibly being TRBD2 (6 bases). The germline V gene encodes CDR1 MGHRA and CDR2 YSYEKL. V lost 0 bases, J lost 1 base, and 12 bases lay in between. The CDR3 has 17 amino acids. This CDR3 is CASSQDLRRGNTGELFF. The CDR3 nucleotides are TGCGCCAGCAGCCAAGATCTTAGGCGGGGGAACACCGGGGAGCTGTTTTTT.

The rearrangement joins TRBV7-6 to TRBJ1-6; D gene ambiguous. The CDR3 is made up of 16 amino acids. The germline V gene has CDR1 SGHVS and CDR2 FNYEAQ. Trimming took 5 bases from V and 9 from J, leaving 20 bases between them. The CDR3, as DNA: TGTGCCAGCAGCCCACTAAGTTTAGCTAGTACTTCACCCCTCCACTTT. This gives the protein CASSPLSLASTSPLHF.

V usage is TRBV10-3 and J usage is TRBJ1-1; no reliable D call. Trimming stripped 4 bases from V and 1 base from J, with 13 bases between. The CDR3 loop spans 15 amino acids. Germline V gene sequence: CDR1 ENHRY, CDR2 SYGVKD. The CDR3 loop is CAISVSADANTEAFF. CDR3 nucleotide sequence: TGTGCCATCAGTGTATCCGCGGATGCGAACACTGAAGCTTTCTTT.

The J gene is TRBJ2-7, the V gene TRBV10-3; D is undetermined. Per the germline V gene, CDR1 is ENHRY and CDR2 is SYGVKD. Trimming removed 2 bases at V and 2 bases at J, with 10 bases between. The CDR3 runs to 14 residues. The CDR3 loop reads CAISEEVSTYEQYF. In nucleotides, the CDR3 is TGTGCCATCAGTGAGGAGGTTTCGACCTACGAGCAGTACTTC.

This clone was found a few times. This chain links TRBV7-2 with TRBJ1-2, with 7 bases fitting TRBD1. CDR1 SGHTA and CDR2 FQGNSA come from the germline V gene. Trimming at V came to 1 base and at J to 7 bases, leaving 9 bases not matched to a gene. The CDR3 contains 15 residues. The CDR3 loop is CASSLDRGPRSGYTF. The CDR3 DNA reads TGTGCCAGCAGCTTAGACAGGGGACCCAGATCTGGCTACACCTTC.

CDR3 sequence (DNA): TGCAGCGGGGTGGTAGCGGGAGCAAGTGAGCAGTACTTC. This encodes CSGVVAGASEQYF. This chain connects TRBV29-1 to TRBJ2-7; TRBD2 matches at 9 bases. Trimming cost V 7 bases and J 7 bases; bases outside gene matches: 11. The V gene's germline CDR1 is SQVTM and CDR2 ANQGSEA. The CDR3 spans 13 residues.

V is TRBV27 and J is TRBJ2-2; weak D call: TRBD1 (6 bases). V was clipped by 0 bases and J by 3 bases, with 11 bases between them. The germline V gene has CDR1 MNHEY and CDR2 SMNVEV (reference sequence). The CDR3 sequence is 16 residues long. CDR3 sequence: CASSLSRGGDTGELFF. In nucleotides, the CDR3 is TGTGCCAGCAGTTTATCGAGAGGGGGAGACACCGGGGAGCTGTTTTTT.

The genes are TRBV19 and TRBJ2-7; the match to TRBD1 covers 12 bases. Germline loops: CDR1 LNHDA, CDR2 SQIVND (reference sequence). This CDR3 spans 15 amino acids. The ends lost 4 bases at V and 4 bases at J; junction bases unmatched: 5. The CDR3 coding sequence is TGTGCCAGTAGTACGGGACAGGGGGCCTTTTACGAGCAGTACTTC. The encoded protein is CASSTGQGAFYEQYF.

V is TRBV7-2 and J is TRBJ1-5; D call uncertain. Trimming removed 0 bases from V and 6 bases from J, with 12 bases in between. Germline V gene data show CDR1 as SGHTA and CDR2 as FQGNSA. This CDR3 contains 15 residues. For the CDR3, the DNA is TGTGCCAGCAGCTTAGCGAGGCAGGCGGGTCAGCCCCAGCATTTT. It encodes CASSLARQAGQPQHF.

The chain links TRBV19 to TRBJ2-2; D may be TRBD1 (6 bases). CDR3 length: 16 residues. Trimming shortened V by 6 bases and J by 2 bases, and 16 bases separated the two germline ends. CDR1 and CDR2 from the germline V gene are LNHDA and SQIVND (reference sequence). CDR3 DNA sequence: TGTGCCAGTAGCGGCTACAGGGATAAAAACACCGGGGAGCTGTTTTTT. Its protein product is CASSGYRDKNTGELFF.

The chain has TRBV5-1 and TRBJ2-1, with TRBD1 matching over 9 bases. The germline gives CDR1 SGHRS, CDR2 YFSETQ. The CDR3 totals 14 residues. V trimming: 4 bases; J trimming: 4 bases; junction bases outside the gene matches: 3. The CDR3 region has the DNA TGCGCCAGCAGCCCAGGACAGGGGTACAATGAGCAGTTCTTC. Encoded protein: CASSPGQGYNEQFF.

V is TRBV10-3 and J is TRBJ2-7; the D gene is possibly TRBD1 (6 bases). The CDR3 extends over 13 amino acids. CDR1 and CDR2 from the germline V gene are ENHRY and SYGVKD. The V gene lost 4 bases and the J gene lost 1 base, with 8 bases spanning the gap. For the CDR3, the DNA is TGTGCCATCAGTGGACAGGCATCCTACGAGCAGTACTTC. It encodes CAISGQASYEQYF.

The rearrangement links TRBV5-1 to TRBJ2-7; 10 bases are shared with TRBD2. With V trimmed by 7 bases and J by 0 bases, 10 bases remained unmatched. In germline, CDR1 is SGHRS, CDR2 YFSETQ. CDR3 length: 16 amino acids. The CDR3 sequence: CASSPILAGASYEQYF. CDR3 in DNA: TGCGCCAGCTCTCCTATTCTAGCGGGAGCCTCCTACGAGCAGTACTTC.

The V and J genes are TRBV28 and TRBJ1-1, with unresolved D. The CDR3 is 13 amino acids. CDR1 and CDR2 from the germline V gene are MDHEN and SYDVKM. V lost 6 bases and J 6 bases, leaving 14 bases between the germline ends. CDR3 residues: CASRPRESPEAFF. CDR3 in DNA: TGTGCCAGCAGACCCCGAGAGAGCCCTGAAGCTTTCTTT.

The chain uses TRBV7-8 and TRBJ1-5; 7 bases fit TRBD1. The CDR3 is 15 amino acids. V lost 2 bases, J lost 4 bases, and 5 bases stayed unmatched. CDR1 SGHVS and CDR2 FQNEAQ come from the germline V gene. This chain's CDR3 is CASSLSAGGNQPQHF. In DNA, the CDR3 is TGTGCCAGCAGCTTATCTGCAGGGGGAAATCAGCCCCAGCATTTT.

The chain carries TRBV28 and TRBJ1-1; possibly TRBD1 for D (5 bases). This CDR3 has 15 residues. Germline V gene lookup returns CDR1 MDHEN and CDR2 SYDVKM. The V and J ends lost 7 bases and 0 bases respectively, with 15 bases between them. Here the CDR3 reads CASNTYGGLNTEAFF. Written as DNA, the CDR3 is TGTGCCAGCAATACTTACGGGGGGTTGAACACTGAAGCTTTCTTT.

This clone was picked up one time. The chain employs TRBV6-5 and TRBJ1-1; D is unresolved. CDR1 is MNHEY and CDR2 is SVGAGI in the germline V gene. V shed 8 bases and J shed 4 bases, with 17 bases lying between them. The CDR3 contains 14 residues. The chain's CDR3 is CASGSDLWVTEAFF. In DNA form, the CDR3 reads TGTGCCAGCGGCAGCGACCTATGGGTCACTGAAGCTTTCTTT.

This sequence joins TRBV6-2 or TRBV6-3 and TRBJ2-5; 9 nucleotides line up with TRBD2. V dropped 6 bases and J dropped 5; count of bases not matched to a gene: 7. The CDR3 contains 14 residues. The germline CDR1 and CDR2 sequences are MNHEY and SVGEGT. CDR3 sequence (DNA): TGTGCCAGCAGCGCGGGGGGGGGCCAGGAGACCCAGTACTTC. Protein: CASSAGGGQETQYF.